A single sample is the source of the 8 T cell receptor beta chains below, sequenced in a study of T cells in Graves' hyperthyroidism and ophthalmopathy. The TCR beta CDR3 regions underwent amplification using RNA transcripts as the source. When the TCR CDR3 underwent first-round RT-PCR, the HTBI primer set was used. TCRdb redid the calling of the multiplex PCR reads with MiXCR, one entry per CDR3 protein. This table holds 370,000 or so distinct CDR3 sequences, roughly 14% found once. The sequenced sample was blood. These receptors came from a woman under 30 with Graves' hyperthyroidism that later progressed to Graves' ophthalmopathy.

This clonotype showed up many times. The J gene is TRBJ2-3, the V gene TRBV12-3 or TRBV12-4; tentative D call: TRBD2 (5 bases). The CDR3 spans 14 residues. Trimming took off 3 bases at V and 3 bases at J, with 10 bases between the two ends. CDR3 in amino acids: CASSLRAGTDTQYF. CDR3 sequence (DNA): TGTGCCAGCAGTTTGCGGGCAGGAACAGATACGCAGTATTTT.

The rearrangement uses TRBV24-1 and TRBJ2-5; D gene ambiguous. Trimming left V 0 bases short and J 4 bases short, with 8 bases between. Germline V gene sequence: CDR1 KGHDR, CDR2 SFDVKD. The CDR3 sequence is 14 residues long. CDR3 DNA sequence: TGTGCCACCAGTGATTTGGGAACCCGAGAGACCCAGTACTTC. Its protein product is CATSDLGTRETQYF.

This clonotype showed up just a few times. CDR3 DNA: TGTGCCAGCAGCCAAGAAGCGGGAGGTGGCAATGAGCAGTTCTTC. It is translated as CASSQEAGGGNEQFF. The chain joins TRBV4-2 to TRBJ2-1; 9 nucleotides line up with TRBD2. Germline V CDR1 and CDR2: LGHNA, YNFKEQ. This CDR3 has 15 residues. The V gene end was trimmed by 0 bases and the J gene end by 6 bases; junction bases not matched to a gene: 3.

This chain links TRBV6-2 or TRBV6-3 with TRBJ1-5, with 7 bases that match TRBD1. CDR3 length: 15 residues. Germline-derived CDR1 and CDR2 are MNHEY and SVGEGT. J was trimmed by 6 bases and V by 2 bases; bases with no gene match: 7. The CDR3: CASSYPRGGGQPQHF. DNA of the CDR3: TGTGCCAGCAGTTACCCCAGGGGGGGAGGTCAGCCCCAGCATTTT.

CDR3 nucleotides: TGTGCCACCAGCATACTAGCGGGAGCGACAGATACGCAGTATTTT. Translating gives CATSILAGATDTQYF. The rearrangement uses TRBV24-1 and TRBJ2-3; 11 bases are shared with TRBD2. The V gene end was trimmed by 7 bases and the J gene end by 3 bases; junction bases not matched to a gene: 5. This CDR3 has 15 amino acids. Germline CDR1 reads KGHDR; CDR2 reads SFDVKD.

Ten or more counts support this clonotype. CDR3: CASSLSGRTDTQYF. The CDR3 DNA sequence: TGTGCCAGCAGCCTCAGCGGGAGGACAGATACGCAGTATTTT. V gene TRBV11-2 combines with J gene TRBJ2-3, with TRBD2 matching 9 bases. From germline, CDR1 is SGHAT and CDR2 FQNNGV. The V segment lost 5 bases and the J segment 3 bases; nucleotides outside the gene matches: 3. This CDR3 spans 14 amino acids. The entire variable domain, with the rest obtained from reference TRBV11-2 and TRBJ2-3, is as follows: EAGVAQSPRYKIIEKRQSVAFWCNPISGHATLYWYQQILGQGPKLLIQFQNNGVVDDSQLPKDRFSAERLKGVDSTLKIQPAKLEDSAVYLCASSLSGRTDTQYFGPGTRLTVL.

CDR3 nucleotide sequence: TGCGCCAGCAGCCCGGGGGGACAGGCTTGGTACGAGCAGTACTTC. Protein product: CASSPGGQAWYEQYF. This chain uses TRBV5-1 with TRBJ2-7; perhaps TRBD1 as D (8 bases). The CDR3 covers 15 residues. Germline CDR1 reads SGHRS; CDR2 reads YFSETQ. Trimming took off 4 bases at V and 4 bases at J, with 18 bases between the two ends.

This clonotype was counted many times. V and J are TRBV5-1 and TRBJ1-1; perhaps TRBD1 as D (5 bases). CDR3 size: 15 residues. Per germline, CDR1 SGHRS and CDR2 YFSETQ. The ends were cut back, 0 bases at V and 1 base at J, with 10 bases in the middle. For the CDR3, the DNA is TGCGCCAGCAGCTTGGTCGGACAAAGGAACACTGAAGCTTTCTTT. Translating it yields CASSLVGQRNTEAFF.